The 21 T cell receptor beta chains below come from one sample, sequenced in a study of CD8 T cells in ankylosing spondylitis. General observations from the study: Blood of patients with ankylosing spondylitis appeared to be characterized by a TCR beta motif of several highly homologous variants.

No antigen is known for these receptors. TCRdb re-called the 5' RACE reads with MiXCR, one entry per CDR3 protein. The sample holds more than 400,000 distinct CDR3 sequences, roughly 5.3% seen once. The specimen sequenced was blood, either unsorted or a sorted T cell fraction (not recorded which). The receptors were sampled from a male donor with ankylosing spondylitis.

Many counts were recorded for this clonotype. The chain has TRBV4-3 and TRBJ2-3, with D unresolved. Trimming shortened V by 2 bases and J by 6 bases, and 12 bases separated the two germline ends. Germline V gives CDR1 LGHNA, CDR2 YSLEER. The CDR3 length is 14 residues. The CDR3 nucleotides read TGCGCCAGCAGCCAATCGGCGGTTCAGGATACGCAGTATTTT. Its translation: CASSQSAVQDTQYF.

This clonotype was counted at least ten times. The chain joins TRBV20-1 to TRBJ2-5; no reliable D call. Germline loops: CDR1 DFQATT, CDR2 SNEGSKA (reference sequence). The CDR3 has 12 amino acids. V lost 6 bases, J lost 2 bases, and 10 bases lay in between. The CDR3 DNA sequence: TGCAGTGCCCCGGAACAGCAAGAGACCCAGTACTTC. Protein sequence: CSAPEQQETQYF.

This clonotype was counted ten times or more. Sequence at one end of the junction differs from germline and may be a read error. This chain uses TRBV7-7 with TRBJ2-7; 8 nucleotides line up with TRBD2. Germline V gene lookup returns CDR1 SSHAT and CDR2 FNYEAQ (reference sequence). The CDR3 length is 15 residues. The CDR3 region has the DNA TGTGCTAGCAGCCCGTTAAGCGGGGGTTCCTACGAGCAGTACTTC. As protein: CASSPLSGGSYEQYF.

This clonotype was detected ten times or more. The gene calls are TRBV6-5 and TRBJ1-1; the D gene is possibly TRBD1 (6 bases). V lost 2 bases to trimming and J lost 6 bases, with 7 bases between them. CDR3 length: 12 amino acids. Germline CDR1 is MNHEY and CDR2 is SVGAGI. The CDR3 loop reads CASSYRGAEAFF. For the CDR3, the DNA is TGTGCCAGCAGTTACAGGGGGGCTGAAGCTTTCTTT.

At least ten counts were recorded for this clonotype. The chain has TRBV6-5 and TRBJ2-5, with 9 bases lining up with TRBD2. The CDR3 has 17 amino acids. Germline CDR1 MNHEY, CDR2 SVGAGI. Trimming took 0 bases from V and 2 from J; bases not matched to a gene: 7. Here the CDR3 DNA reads TGTGCCAGCAGTTACTCCTTTTCGAGCGGGGGGCAAGAGACCCAGTACTTC. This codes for CASSYSFSSGGQETQYF.

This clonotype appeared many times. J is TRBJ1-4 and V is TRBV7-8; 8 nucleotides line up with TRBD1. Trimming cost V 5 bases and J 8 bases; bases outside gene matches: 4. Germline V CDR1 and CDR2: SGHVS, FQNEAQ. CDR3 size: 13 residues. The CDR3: CASSPRDREKLFF. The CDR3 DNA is TGTGCCAGCAGCCCCCGGGACAGGGAAAAACTGTTTTTT. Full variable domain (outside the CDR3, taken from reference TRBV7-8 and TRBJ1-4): GAGVSQSPRYKVAKRGQDVALRCDPISGHVSLFWYQQALGQGPEFLTYFQNEAQLDKSGLPSDRFFAERPEGSVSTLKIQRTQQEDSAVYLCASSPRDREKLFFGSGTQLSVL.

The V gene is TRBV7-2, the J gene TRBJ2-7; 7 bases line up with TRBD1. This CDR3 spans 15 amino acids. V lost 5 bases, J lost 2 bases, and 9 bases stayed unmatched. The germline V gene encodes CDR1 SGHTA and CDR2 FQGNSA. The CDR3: CASSKFTGDAYEQYF. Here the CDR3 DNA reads TGTGCCAGCAGCAAATTTACAGGGGACGCCTACGAGCAGTACTTC.

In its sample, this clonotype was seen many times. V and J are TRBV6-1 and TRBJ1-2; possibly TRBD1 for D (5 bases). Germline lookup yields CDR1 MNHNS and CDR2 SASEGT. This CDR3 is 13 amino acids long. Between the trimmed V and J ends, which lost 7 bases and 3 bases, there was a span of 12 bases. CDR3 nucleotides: TGTGCCAGCACCCCCGGACATGACTATGGCTACACCTTC. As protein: CASTPGHDYGYTF.

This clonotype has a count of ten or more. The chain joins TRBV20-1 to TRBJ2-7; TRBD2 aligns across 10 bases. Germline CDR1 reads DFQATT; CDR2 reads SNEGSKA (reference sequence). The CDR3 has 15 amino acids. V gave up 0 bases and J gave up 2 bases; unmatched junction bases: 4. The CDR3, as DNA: TGCAGTGCTAGAGAGTGGACTAGCGGAACCTACGAGCAGTACTTC. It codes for CSAREWTSGTYEQYF.

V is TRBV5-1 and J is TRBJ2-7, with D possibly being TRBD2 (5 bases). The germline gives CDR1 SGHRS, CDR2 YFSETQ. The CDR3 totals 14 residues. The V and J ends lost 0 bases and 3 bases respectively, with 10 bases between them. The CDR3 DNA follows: TGCGCCAGCAGCTTGGAAAGCGGAGGCTACGAGCAGTACTTC. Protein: CASSLESGGYEQYF.

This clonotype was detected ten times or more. The DNA of the CDR3 is TGCAGTGCTACACCCCGAGTCCGGTTCTACGAGCAGTACTTC. This codes for CSATPRVRFYEQYF. This chain uses TRBV20-1 with TRBJ2-7; D call uncertain. Between the trimmed V and J ends, which lost 4 bases and 3 bases, there was a span of 16 bases. Germline V gene data show CDR1 as DFQATT and CDR2 as SNEGSKA (reference sequence). CDR3 length equals 14 residues.

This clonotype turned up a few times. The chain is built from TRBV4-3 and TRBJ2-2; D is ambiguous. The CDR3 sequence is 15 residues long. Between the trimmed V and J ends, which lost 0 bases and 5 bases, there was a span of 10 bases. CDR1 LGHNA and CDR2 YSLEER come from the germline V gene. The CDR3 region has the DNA TGCGCCAGCAGCCAAGATTCGACTGAGACCGGGGAGCTGTTTTTT. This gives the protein CASSQDSTETGELFF.

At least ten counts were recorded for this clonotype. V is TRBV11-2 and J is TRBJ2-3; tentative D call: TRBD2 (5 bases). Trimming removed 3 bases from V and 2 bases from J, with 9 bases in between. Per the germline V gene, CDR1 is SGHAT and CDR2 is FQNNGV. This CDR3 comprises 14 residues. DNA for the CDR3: TGTGCCAGCAGCTTTTCGACTACCACAGATACGCAGTATTTT. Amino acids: CASSFSTTTDTQYF.

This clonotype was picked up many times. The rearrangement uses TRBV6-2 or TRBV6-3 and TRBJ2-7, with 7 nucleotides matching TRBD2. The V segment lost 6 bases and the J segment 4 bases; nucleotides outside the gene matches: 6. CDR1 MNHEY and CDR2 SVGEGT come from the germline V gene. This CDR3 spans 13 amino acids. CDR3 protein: CASSRLARYEQYF. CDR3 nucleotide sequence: TGTGCCAGCAGCCGACTAGCACGGTACGAGCAGTACTTC.

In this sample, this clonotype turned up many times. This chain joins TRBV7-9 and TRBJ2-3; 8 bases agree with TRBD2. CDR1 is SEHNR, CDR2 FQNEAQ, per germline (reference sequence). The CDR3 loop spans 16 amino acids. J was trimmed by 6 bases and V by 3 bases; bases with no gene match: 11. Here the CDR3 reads CASSFALTGGPDTQYF. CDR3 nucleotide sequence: TGTGCCAGCAGCTTCGCCCTGACGGGGGGGCCGGATACGCAGTATTTT.

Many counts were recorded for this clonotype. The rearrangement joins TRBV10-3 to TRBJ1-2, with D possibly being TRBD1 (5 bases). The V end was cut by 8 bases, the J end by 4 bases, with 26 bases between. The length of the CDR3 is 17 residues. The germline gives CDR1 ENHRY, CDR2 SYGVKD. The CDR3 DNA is TGTGCCATCCTATCAAGGGACGGCGGCACCGGCCCCTATGGCTACACCTTC. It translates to CAILSRDGGTGPYGYTF.

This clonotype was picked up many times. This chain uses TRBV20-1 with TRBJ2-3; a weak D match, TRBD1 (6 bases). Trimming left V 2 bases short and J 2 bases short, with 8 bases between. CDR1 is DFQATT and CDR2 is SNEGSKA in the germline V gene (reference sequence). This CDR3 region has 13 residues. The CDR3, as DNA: TGCAGTGCTAGAACAGGGTTCACAGATACGCAGTATTTT. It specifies CSARTGFTDTQYF.

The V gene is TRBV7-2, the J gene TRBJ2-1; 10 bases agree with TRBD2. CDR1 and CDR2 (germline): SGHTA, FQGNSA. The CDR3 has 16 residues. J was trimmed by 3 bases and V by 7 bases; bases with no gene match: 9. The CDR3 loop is CASIRHGLADYNEQFF. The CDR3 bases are TGTGCCAGCATCAGACATGGACTAGCGGACTACAATGAGCAGTTCTTC.

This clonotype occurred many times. CDR3 amino acids: CATSRGGDNYGYTF. For the CDR3, the DNA is TGTGCCACCAGCAGAGGGGGGGATAACTATGGCTACACCTTC. The genes are TRBV15 and TRBJ1-2, with D maybe TRBD1 (5 bases). Germline V gene lookup returns CDR1 LNHNV and CDR2 YYDKDF (reference sequence). Trimming cost V 1 base and J 1 base, with 7 bases left between them. The CDR3 spans 14 residues.

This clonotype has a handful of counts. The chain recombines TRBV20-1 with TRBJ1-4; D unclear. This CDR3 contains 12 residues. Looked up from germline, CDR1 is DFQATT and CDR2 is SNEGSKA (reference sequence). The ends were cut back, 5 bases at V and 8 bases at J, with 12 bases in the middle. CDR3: CSAGRAGEKLFF. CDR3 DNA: TGCAGTGCTGGGAGGGCGGGCGAAAAACTGTTTTTT.

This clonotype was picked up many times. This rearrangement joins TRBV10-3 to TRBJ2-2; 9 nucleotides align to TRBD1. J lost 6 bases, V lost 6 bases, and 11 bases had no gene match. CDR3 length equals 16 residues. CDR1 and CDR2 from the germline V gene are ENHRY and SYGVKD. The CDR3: CAIRETGGERAGELFF. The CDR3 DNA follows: TGTGCCATCAGGGAGACAGGGGGAGAAAGAGCCGGGGAGCTGTTTTTT.